Following are 3 T cell receptor beta chains from one sample sequenced in a study of radiation and T cells in renal cell carcinoma. The protocol was immunoSEQ multiplex PCR, while the TCRdb copy is restricted to in-frame clones and leaves out a portion. The profile shows about 150,000 clones, 88% of them singletons. Time point of the sample: baseline pretreatment blood. Treatment denoted: 15 Gy SBRT to primary tumor, nephrectomy 4 weeks later. This sample comprised blood, obtained from a patient whose treatment included radiotherapy and nephrectomy. All receptors derive from an older woman with renal cell carcinoma.

This clone was recorded once. The CDR3 nucleotides read TGTGCCAGCAGTTTTTCTACGGAGGCGCCTGAAGCTTTCTTT. Its protein is CASSFSTEAPEAFF. The J gene is TRBJ1-1, the V gene TRBV27; D gene unclear. V lost 3 bases, J lost 6 bases, and 14 bases lay in between. The CDR3 is 14 amino acids. The germline CDR1 and CDR2 sequences are MNHEY and SMNVEV (reference sequence).

CDR3 residues: CASSARQAHYGYTF. CDR3 sequence (DNA): TGTGCCAGCAGCGCCCGACAGGCACACTATGGCTACACCTTC. The chain combines TRBV7-2 with TRBJ1-2, with D maybe TRBD1 (6 bases). Trimming removed 5 bases from V and 3 bases from J, with 13 bases in between. Germline CDR1 reads SGHTA; CDR2 reads FQGNSA. This CDR3 has 14 residues.

The chain employs TRBV9 and TRBJ2-5; D unclear. V lost 0 bases to trimming and J lost 2 bases, with 8 bases between them. The CDR3 extends over 14 amino acids. In germline, CDR1 is SGDLS, CDR2 YYNGEE. The CDR3 loop reads CASSVGFIQETQYF. The CDR3 DNA sequence: TGTGCCAGCAGCGTAGGTTTTATACAAGAGACCCAGTACTTC.